These 26 T cell receptor beta chains came from one sample sequenced in a study of cytotoxic CD8 clonotypes in ibrutinib-treated CLL. Profiling relied on immunoSEQ multiplex PCR, and the TCRdb table lists in-frame clones only, not all of them. The repertoire includes more than 85,000 clones, approximately 77% of them detected once, and 20% to 25% sits in the top ten. Sample: PBMCs, taken after 24 months of ibrutinib treatment. These receptors were collected from a human donor with chronic lymphocytic leukemia.

The CDR3 DNA sequence: TGTGCCATCAGATTTCCACAGGGATACAATCAGCCCCAGCATTTT. It yields the protein CAIRFPQGYNQPQHF. The genes are TRBV10-3 and TRBJ1-5; possible D gene TRBD1, 6 bases. This CDR3 has 15 amino acids. With 6 bases removed from V and 3 bases from J, the gap between germline ends came to 15 bases. Germline-derived CDR1 and CDR2 are ENHRY and SYGVKD.

The V call is TRBV11-3, the J call TRBJ2-3; 8 nucleotides match TRBD2. The CDR3 has 15 residues. J lost 4 bases, V lost 4 bases, and 7 bases had no gene match. Germline V gene data show CDR1 as SGHNT and CDR2 as YENEEA. CDR3 residues: CASSSVGSGADTQYF. The CDR3 DNA sequence: TGTGCCAGCAGCTCCGTGGGTAGCGGGGCAGATACGCAGTATTTT.

This clone has more than one count but fewer than ten. The CDR3 reads CASSLQVSGELFF. CDR3 DNA: TGTGCCAGCAGCTTACAGGTTTCCGGGGAGCTGTTTTTT. The chain has TRBV7-9 and TRBJ2-2, with D hard to call. Deletions cut 2 bases from V and 6 bases from J, with 7 bases between. Per the germline V gene, CDR1 is SEHNR and CDR2 is FQNEAQ (reference sequence). The CDR3 sequence is 13 residues long.

This clone was recorded a few times. V usage is TRBV27 and J usage is TRBJ1-2; 9 nucleotides line up with TRBD1. The germline gives CDR1 MNHEY, CDR2 SMNVEV (reference sequence). Unmatched junction bases numbered 6, after V lost 5 bases and J lost 5 bases. CDR3 length: 14 amino acids. This chain's CDR3 is CASSMTDRGYGYTF. CDR3 DNA sequence: TGTGCCAGCAGTATGACGGACAGGGGTTATGGCTACACCTTC.

The chain is built from TRBV4-1 and TRBJ1-4; 11 bases align to TRBD1. V trimming: 4 bases; J trimming: 7 bases; junction bases outside the gene matches: 5. From germline, CDR1 is MGHRA and CDR2 YSYEKL. This CDR3 contains 15 residues. CDR3 sequence: CASSLTGTGGEKLFF. DNA of the CDR3: TGCGCCAGCAGCCTAACCGGGACAGGGGGTGAAAAACTGTTTTTT.

The gene calls are TRBV28 and TRBJ2-7; D possibly matches TRBD1 or TRBD2 (6 bases each). The length of the CDR3 is 12 residues. Trimming pared 7 bases from V and 5 bases from J, leaving 12 bases between. In germline, CDR1 is MDHEN, CDR2 SYDVKM. CDR3 residues: CASTPGAHEQYF. CDR3 sequence (DNA): TGTGCCAGCACCCCGGGGGCCCACGAGCAGTACTTC. Combining the CDR3 with reference TRBV28 and TRBJ2-7 gives the whole variable domain DVKVTQSSRYLVKRTGEKVFLECVQDMDHENMFWYRQDPGLGLRLIYFSYDVKMKEKGDIPEGYSVSREKKERFSLILESASTNQTSMYLCASTPGAHEQYFGPGTRLTVT.

V gene TRBV27 combines with J gene TRBJ2-7; 7 nucleotides match TRBD1. After removal of 11 bases from V and 3 bases from J, the junction contained 4 bases not matched to a gene. CDR3 length equals 11 residues. In germline, CDR1 is MNHEY, CDR2 SMNVEV (reference sequence). Here the CDR3 reads CAGWTGYEQYF. DNA of the CDR3: TGTGCCGGATGGACAGGCTACGAGCAGTACTTC.

A note on this clone: The junction departs from the called germline gene at one end, perhaps through a read error. The J gene is TRBJ2-1, the V gene TRBV7-6; no firm D call. The CDR3 is 13 amino acids. The germline CDR1 and CDR2 sequences are SGHVS and FNYEAQ. The CDR3 loop is CASSRISYNGQFF. The DNA of the CDR3 is TGTGCCAGCAGCCGAATCTCCTACAATGGGCAGTTCTTC. Using reference TRBV7-6 and TRBJ2-1 for the parts outside the CDR3, the full variable domain is GAGVSQSPRYKVTKRGQDVALRCDPISGHVSLYWYRQALGQGPEFLTYFNYEAQQDKSGLPNDRFSAERPEGSISTLTIQRTEQRDSAMYRCASSRISYNGQFFGPGTRLTVL.

In this sample, this clone turned up once. The chain joins TRBV2 to TRBJ2-7, with 11 bases lining up with TRBD1. The germline gives CDR1 SNHLY, CDR2 FYNNEI. After removal of 7 bases from V and 5 bases from J, the junction contained 10 bases not matched to a gene. The CDR3 loop spans 15 amino acids. The CDR3: CASISRDRGVHEQYF. CDR3 DNA sequence: TGTGCCAGCATCAGCCGGGACAGGGGGGTCCACGAGCAGTACTTC.

This rearrangement joins TRBV28 to TRBJ1-1; no definite D call. The CDR3 consists of 13 residues. V dropped 3 bases and J dropped 3 bases, with 8 bases sitting between them. Germline V gene data show CDR1 as MDHEN and CDR2 as SYDVKM. The CDR3 sequence is CASSFGSYTEAFF. CDR3 DNA: TGTGCCAGCAGTTTTGGGTCCTACACTGAAGCTTTCTTT.

The chain links TRBV4-3 to TRBJ1-1, with 8 bases aligning to TRBD1. This CDR3 region has 15 residues. The germline CDR1 and CDR2 sequences are LGHNA and YSLEER. Trimming removed 3 bases from V and 5 bases from J; junction bases left unmatched: 8. The CDR3 nucleotides are TGCGCCAGCAGCCAGGATACAGGGGGGCGAACTGAAGCTTTCTTT. Translation gives CASSQDTGGRTEAFF.

The rearrangement joins TRBV19 to TRBJ1-4; tentatively, D is TRBD1 (5 bases). The CDR3 runs 15 residues. Trimming removed 8 bases at V and 4 bases at J, with 17 bases between. Germline-derived CDR1 and CDR2 are LNHDA and SQIVND (reference sequence). CDR3 sequence (DNA): TGTGCCAGTGGGGGACGGACGGAGTATAATGAAAAACTGTTTTTT. This encodes CASGGRTEYNEKLFF.

The chain employs TRBV28 and TRBJ2-5, with D unclear. Per germline, CDR1 MDHEN and CDR2 SYDVKM. Trimming removed 7 bases at V and 4 bases at J, with 13 bases between. This CDR3 has 13 amino acids. The DNA of the CDR3 is TGTGCCAGCAATCCGCCCCCCGGAGAGACCCAGTACTTC. This encodes CASNPPPGETQYF.

The chain employs TRBV13 and TRBJ2-7, with D hard to call. The CDR3 runs 12 residues. Germline lookup yields CDR1 PRHDT and CDR2 FYEKMQ (reference sequence). Trimming shortened V by 0 bases and J by 3 bases, and 3 bases separated the two germline ends. DNA of the CDR3: TGTGCCAGCAGCTTAGGGGGCTACGAGCAGTACTTC. It translates to CASSLGGYEQYF.

This chain links TRBV14 with TRBJ2-3; 7 nucleotides line up with TRBD2. The V and J ends lost 4 bases and 2 bases, in that order; junction bases with no gene match: 6. The CDR3 is 15 amino acids. Germline CDR1 reads SGHDN; CDR2 reads FVKESK. CDR3 DNA: TGTGCCAGCAGCCGACAACTAGCGTCCACAGATACGCAGTATTTT. Amino acids: CASSRQLASTDTQYF.

V usage is TRBV6-6 and J usage is TRBJ1-4; D not certain. Germline V gives CDR1 MNHNY, CDR2 SVGAGI (reference sequence). V lost 0 bases and J 8 bases, leaving 13 bases between the germline ends. The CDR3 has 15 amino acids. The CDR3 reads CASSYSGLSREKLFF. CDR3 nucleotides: TGTGCCAGCAGTTACTCAGGGCTTTCGCGGGAAAAACTGTTTTTT.

The V gene is TRBV30, the J gene TRBJ2-7; D is possibly TRBD1 (6 bases). CDR3 size: 14 residues. Between the trimmed V and J ends, which lost 1 base and 7 bases, there was a span of 17 bases. Germline loops: CDR1 GTSNPN, CDR2 SVGIG (reference sequence). In DNA form, the CDR3 reads TGTGCCTGGAGTGCCGGGACACCGGTGGGTGAGCAGTACTTC. This sequence encodes CAWSAGTPVGEQYF.

The chain carries TRBV28 and TRBJ1-2, with unresolved D. The CDR3 length is 11 residues. Looked up from germline, CDR1 is MDHEN and CDR2 is SYDVKM. Trimming left V 3 bases short and J 7 bases short, with 6 bases between. The CDR3, as DNA: TGTGCCAGCAGTTTTAACGGTGGCTACACCTTC. Translation gives CASSFNGGYTF.

The V gene is TRBV6-5, the J gene TRBJ2-2; 9 bases line up with TRBD1. Germline loops: CDR1 MNHEY, CDR2 SVGAGI. This CDR3 is built from 14 residues. Germline trimming cut 5 bases from V and 8 bases from J; bases unmatched to any gene: 6. CDR3 sequence reads: CASSRDRASGELFF. CDR3 sequence (DNA): TGTGCCAGCAGTAGGGACAGGGCGTCGGGGGAGCTGTTTTTT.

V is TRBV7-2 and J is TRBJ2-3; D remains ambiguous. The CDR3 has 12 amino acids. Germline assignment: CDR1 SGHTA and CDR2 FQGNSA. Trimming took off 5 bases at V and 8 bases at J, with 11 bases between the two ends. CDR3 nucleotides: TGTGCCAGCAGCCCGTTGGAAGGTACGCAGTATTTT. This encodes CASSPLEGTQYF.

This clone was recorded once. The V call is TRBV19, the J call TRBJ2-5; perhaps TRBD2 as D (7 bases). From germline, CDR1 is LNHDA and CDR2 SQIVND (reference sequence). V lost 7 bases to trimming and J lost 6 bases, with 24 bases between them. The CDR3 loop spans 16 amino acids. The CDR3 region is CASTFNGGGAGQTQYF. The CDR3 DNA reads as TGTGCCAGTACTTTCAACGGCGGGGGCGCGGGTCAGACCCAGTACTTC.

V gene TRBV7-8 combines with J gene TRBJ2-2, with 10 bases aligning to TRBD1. Germline lookup yields CDR1 SGHVS and CDR2 FQNEAQ. This CDR3 has 17 residues. Trimming took 5 bases from V and 6 from J; bases not matched to a gene: 12. Here the CDR3 reads CASSPLSGTGVSGELFF. CDR3 DNA: TGTGCCAGCAGCCCTCTATCCGGGACAGGGGTTTCCGGGGAGCTGTTTTTT.

The chain uses TRBV19 and TRBJ2-7; 7 positions agree with TRBD2. The CDR3 sequence is 13 residues long. Germline CDR1 reads LNHDA; CDR2 reads SQIVND (reference sequence). V lost 8 bases to trimming and J lost 3 bases; unmatched junction nucleotides: 7. This CDR3 is CASGGDYNYEQYF. The CDR3 DNA reads as TGTGCCAGTGGGGGGGACTACAACTACGAGCAGTACTTC.

The chain employs TRBV28 and TRBJ2-3; TRBD1 agrees at 9 bases. V shed 3 bases and J 3 bases; nucleotides not matched to a gene: 4. Germline V lookup: CDR1 MDHEN, CDR2 SYDVKM. This CDR3 comprises 15 residues. CDR3 in DNA: TGTGCCAGCAGTTTCCCGGACAGGGGTACAGATACGCAGTATTTT. The encoded protein is CASSFPDRGTDTQYF.

The J gene is TRBJ1-2, the V gene TRBV28; D call uncertain. Germline loops: CDR1 MDHEN, CDR2 SYDVKM. The CDR3 totals 13 residues. Trimming took off 6 bases at V and 1 base at J, with 9 bases between the two ends. CDR3 protein: CASSSVINYGYTF. The CDR3 region has the DNA TGTGCCAGCAGCTCGGTTATTAACTATGGCTACACCTTC.

The chain is built from TRBV29-1 and TRBJ1-1; TRBD1 aligns across 7 bases. V was pared by 6 bases and J by 1 base, with 8 bases of the junction left unmatched. Germline CDR1 is SQVTM and CDR2 is ANQGSEA. The CDR3 loop spans 14 amino acids. In nucleotides, the CDR3 is TGCAGCGTGGATTTGACAGGGCGGAACACTGAAGCTTTCTTT. Amino acids: CSVDLTGRNTEAFF.